The TCR beta chain under discussion was sequenced for a study of blood T cell repertoires in COVID-19. Study at large: Material from acute and convalescent COVID-19 was sourced from the United States, Italy and Spain.

This CDR3 region has 16 residues. Trimming removed 6 bases from V and 0 bases from J, with 18 bases in between. Some clones are missing from TCRdb's copy, which holds only in-frame ones; the method was immunoSEQ multiplex PCR. The sample has 250,000 to 350,000 clones; around 90% are singletons. Participant ages covered roughly 18 to 89 years across about 25 US areas. Sequencing was carried out using PBMCs or T cells enriched from blood (not recorded which). This rearrangement joins TRBV23-1 to TRBJ2-7, with D perhaps TRBD2 (6 bases). TRBV23-1 is sorted into the ORF group, with uncertain function. The clonotype comes from a woman under 30 with acute COVID-19. CDR3 amino acids: CASSRDSIPSSYEQYF. Written as DNA, the CDR3 is TGCGCCAGCAGCCGGGACTCAATCCCGAGCTCCTACGAGCAGTACTTC.